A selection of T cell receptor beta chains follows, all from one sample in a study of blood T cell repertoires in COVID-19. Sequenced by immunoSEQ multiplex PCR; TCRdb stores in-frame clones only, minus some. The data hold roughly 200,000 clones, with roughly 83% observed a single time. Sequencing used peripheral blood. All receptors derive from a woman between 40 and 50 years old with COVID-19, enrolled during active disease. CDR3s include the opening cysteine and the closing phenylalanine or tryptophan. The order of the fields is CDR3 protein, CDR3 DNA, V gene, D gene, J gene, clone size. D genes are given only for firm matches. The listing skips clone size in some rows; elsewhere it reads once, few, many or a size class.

CATSWGGSPNEKLFF	TGTGCCACCAGCTGGGGGGGGTCACCTAATGAAAAACTGTTTTTT	TRBV15	-	TRBJ1-4	-
CASSEPRTGFNEQYF	TGTGCCAGCAGTGAACCCAGGACAGGGTTCAACGAGCAGTACTTC	TRBV25-1	TRBD1	TRBJ2-7	many
CASSLPKRQNSLDGYTF	TGTGCCAGCAGCCTACCGAAACGACAGAATAGCTTGGATGGCTACACCTTC	TRBV7-9	-	TRBJ1-2	many
CASSRFRGTAESLHF	TGTGCCAGCAGCCGCTTTAGGGGGACGGCAGAATCCCTCCACTTT	TRBV11-1	-	TRBJ1-6	-
CASSDWGQGTEAFF	TGCGCCAGCAGTGACTGGGGGCAAGGTACTGAAGCTTTCTTT	TRBV10-2	-	TRBJ1-1	-
CASSLRVAGGTGELFF	TGTGCCAGCAGTTTAAGGGTGGCAGGGGGAACCGGGGAGCTGTTTTTT	TRBV27	TRBD1	TRBJ2-2	-
CASSQFQGITEAFF	TGTGCCAGCAGCCAATTCCAGGGGATAACTGAAGCTTTCTTT	TRBV3-1/TRBV3-2	-	TRBJ1-1	-
CASSQAVDSQFSNQPQHF	TGCGCCAGCAGCCAAGCCGTGGACAGCCAGTTTAGCAATCAGCCCCAGCATTTT	TRBV4-1	-	TRBJ1-5	-
CASSPGGLQETQYF	TGCGCCAGCTCGCCGGGAGGGCTCCAAGAGACCCAGTACTTC	TRBV5-1	TRBD2	TRBJ2-5	once
CASSLGNSGPQHF	TGTGCCAGCAGCTTAGGGAACTCGGGGCCCCAGCATTTT	TRBV9	-	TRBJ1-5	once
CASSYKRAQMNTEAFF	TGTGCCAGCAGTTATAAGCGGGCGCAGATGAACACTGAAGCTTTCTTT	TRBV6-5	-	TRBJ1-1	-
CASSESAMTGPYF	TGTGCCAGCAGTGAAAGCGCGATGACAGGGCCGTACTTC	TRBV6-1	TRBD1	TRBJ2-7	-
CASSQSAPNNQPQHF	TGTGCCAGCAGCCAATCGGCACCGAACAATCAGCCCCAGCATTTT	TRBV16	-	TRBJ1-5	-
CASRRLAGVNEQFF	TGTGCCAGCAGGCGCCTAGCGGGAGTGAATGAGCAGTTCTTC	TRBV25-1	TRBD2	TRBJ2-1	-
CASSFETPSTDTQYF	TGCGCCAGCAGCTTCGAGACACCTAGCACAGATACGCAGTATTTT	TRBV5-1	-	TRBJ2-3	few
CASSYSTSGVTDTQYF	TGTGCCAGCAGTTACTCGACTAGCGGGGTGACAGATACGCAGTATTTT	TRBV6-2/TRBV6-3	TRBD2	TRBJ2-3	-
CASRHDRQGGYEQYF	TGCGCCAGCAGACACGATAGACAGGGAGGATACGAGCAGTACTTC	TRBV4-1	-	TRBJ2-7	-
CASTRLAYEQYF	TGTGCCAGCACCAGACTAGCCTACGAGCAGTACTTC	TRBV28	-	TRBJ2-7	few
CASSQAGTPEPPLHF	TGCGCCAGCAGCCAAGCCGGGACTCCGGAACCACCCCTCCACTTT	TRBV4-1	-	TRBJ1-6	-
CASSLIGEAYQETQYF	TGCGCCAGCAGCTTGATCGGGGAAGCGTACCAAGAGACCCAGTACTTC	TRBV5-1	-	TRBJ2-5	-
CASSGRTGGGGYTF	TGTGCCAGCAGCGGTCGGACAGGAGGGGGTGGCTACACCTTC	TRBV7-9	TRBD1	TRBJ1-2	few
CATSRRGQTIGNQPQHF	TGTGCCACCAGCAGAAGGGGACAGACGATTGGCAATCAGCCCCAGCATTTT	TRBV15	TRBD1	TRBJ1-5	-
CASSRQGDYGYTF	TGTGCCAGCAGCAGGCAGGGGGACTATGGCTACACCTTC	TRBV5-4	TRBD1	TRBJ1-2	-
CASSGGTGLSGNTIYF	TGTGCCAGCAGTGGAGGGACAGGGCTATCTGGAAACACCATATATTTT	TRBV2	TRBD1	TRBJ1-3	-
CASSGNRVVGYTF	TGTGCCAGTAGTGGCAACAGGGTGGTCGGCTACACCTTC	TRBV19	-	TRBJ1-2	-
CATSDFRGSSYNEQFF	TGTGCCACCAGTGATTTCAGAGGGTCCTCCTACAATGAGCAGTTCTTC	TRBV24-1	-	TRBJ2-1	once
CASIGLAGAYEQYF	TGTGCCTCAATTGGACTAGCGGGAGCTTACGAGCAGTACTTC	TRBV28	TRBD2	TRBJ2-7	-
CASSADSISYEQYF	TGTGCCAGCTCTGCAGACTCCATCTCCTACGAGCAGTACTTC	TRBV18	-	TRBJ2-7	-
CASSRQARGYGYTF	TGTGCCAGCAGCCGACAGGCCCGGGGCTATGGCTACACCTTC	TRBV6-5	-	TRBJ1-2	-
CASSHQGGDLEQYF	TGCGCCAGCAGCCACCAGGGAGGGGACCTCGAGCAGTACTTC	TRBV4-1	TRBD2	TRBJ2-7	few
CASRSGGAGQPQHF	TGTGCCAGCAGGTCGGGGGGGGCAGGGCAGCCCCAGCATTTT	TRBV6-5	-	TRBJ1-5	-
CASSPRLGNQPQHF	TGTGCCAGCAGTCCCCGACTAGGAAATCAGCCCCAGCATTTT	TRBV27	-	TRBJ1-5	-
CASSQPAGLAGPGELFF	TGTGCCAGCAGCCAGCCCGCGGGACTAGCGGGACCCGGGGAGCTGTTTTTT	TRBV14	TRBD2	TRBJ2-2	-
CASSQRGFSYNEQFF	TGTGCCAGCAGCCAGCGGGGGTTCTCCTACAATGAGCAGTTCTTC	TRBV7-2	TRBD2	TRBJ2-1	-
CASPQYEQYF	TGCGCCAGCCCCCAATACGAGCAGTACTTC	TRBV10-1	-	TRBJ2-7	-
CASSVGRTRNYGYTF	TGTGCCAGCAGCGTAGGAAGAACTCGTAACTATGGCTACACCTTC	TRBV9	-	TRBJ1-2	-
CASSSEERNEKLFF	TGTGCCAGCAGCTCCGAGGAAAGGAATGAAAAACTGTTTTTT	TRBV7-9	-	TRBJ1-4	-
CASTAPNTGNTIYF	TGTGCCAGTACTGCTCCGAACACAGGAAACACCATATATTTT	TRBV19	-	TRBJ1-3	-
CATQGANTEAFF	TGTGCCACACAGGGGGCTAACACTGAAGCTTTCTTT	TRBV24-1	TRBD1	TRBJ1-1	-